Listed here are 9 T cell receptor beta chains from one sample, sequenced in a study of early T cells in non-severe SARS-CoV-2 infection. TCRdb processed the 5' RACE reads anew with MiXCR; each CDR3 protein has one entry. Of 60,000 to 80,000 distinct CDR3 sequences detected, 12% appear once; the ten largest clones hold about 4%. The sequencing input was whole blood. These receptors came from an adult who was a healthcare worker with PCR-confirmed SARS-CoV-2 infection or an uninfected control (not recorded which).

This clonotype showed up many times. This rearrangement joins TRBV6-5 to TRBJ1-2; 7 nucleotides line up with TRBD1. There are 17 residues in the CDR3. V lost 0 bases, J lost 0 bases, and 7 bases stayed unmatched. Germline CDR1 MNHEY, CDR2 SVGAGI. CDR3 nucleotides: TGTGCCAGCAGTTACTCGAAAAACAGGGGAGCTAACTATGGCTACACCTTC. Translation gives CASSYSKNRGANYGYTF.

This clonotype was counted ten times or more. The rearrangement uses TRBV7-9 and TRBJ2-5; tentatively, D is TRBD2 (6 bases). The germline V and J ends were trimmed by 1 base and 9 bases, with 15 bases remaining between them. The V gene's germline CDR1 is SEHNR and CDR2 FQNEAQ (reference sequence). This CDR3 is 14 amino acids long. CDR3 in DNA: TGTGCCAGCAGCTTAGGACGGGGAGGCGTTTCCCAGTACTTC. It translates to CASSLGRGGVSQYF.

This clonotype was found many times. The CDR3 is CATSRDRGGTNEKLFF. For the CDR3, the DNA is TGTGCCACCAGCAGAGATAGGGGAGGGACGAATGAAAAACTGTTTTTT. The chain combines TRBV15 with TRBJ1-4; D may be TRBD1 (5 bases). The length of the CDR3 is 16 residues. Trimming left V 0 bases short and J 5 bases short, with 13 bases between. The germline CDR1 and CDR2 sequences are LNHNV and YYDKDF (reference sequence).

This clonotype was found many times. The chain recombines TRBV28 with TRBJ1-5, with no clear D. The V end was cut by 2 bases, the J end by 2 bases, with 10 bases between. Germline V lookup: CDR1 MDHEN, CDR2 SYDVKM. This CDR3 has 15 amino acids. The CDR3 region has the DNA TGTGCCAGCAGTTTAATAAGGAGTGGCAATCAGCCCCAGCATTTT. Encoded protein: CASSLIRSGNQPQHF.

This clonotype was detected many times. The rearrangement links TRBV7-3 to TRBJ2-2; 7 nucleotides align to TRBD2. V lost 3 bases and J lost 3; bases outside the gene matches: 4. CDR3 length equals 15 residues. Germline CDR1 and CDR2: SGHTA and FQGTGA. The CDR3 DNA reads TGTGCCAGCAGCTTGGTAGGGAGGGACACCGGGGAGCTGTTTTTT. This gives the protein CASSLVGRDTGELFF.

Concerning this clonotype: The final CDR3 position lacks the conserved phenylalanine or tryptophan, pointing to a likely read error. This rearrangement joins TRBV29-1 to TRBJ2-1; the D gene is possibly TRBD2 (7 bases). The CDR3 sequence is 15 residues long. Germline V lookup: CDR1 SQVTM, CDR2 ANQGSEA. The V end lost 0 bases, the J end lost 6 bases, and 15 bases lay between the germline ends. CDR3 DNA sequence: TGCAGCGTTGAAGAACTCAGGGGAGGGTTCAATGAGCAGTTCTTG. Translating it yields CSVEELRGGFNEQFL.

This clonotype was counted a few times. V usage is TRBV9 and J usage is TRBJ2-7, with 9 bases lining up with TRBD1. CDR1 is SGDLS, CDR2 YYNGEE, per germline. With 0 bases clipped from V and 2 bases from J, the junction kept 3 bases outside the gene matches. The CDR3 is 15 amino acids. The CDR3 reads CASSVEDRGPYEQYF. As DNA, the CDR3 is TGTGCCAGCAGCGTAGAGGACAGGGGTCCCTACGAGCAGTACTTC.

The rearrangement uses TRBV9 and TRBJ2-2, with D possibly TRBD2 on 6 matching bases. Germline CDR1 is SGDLS and CDR2 is YYNGEE. V dropped 5 bases and J dropped 3 bases, with 17 bases sitting between them. CDR3 length: 16 amino acids. CDR3 region: CASSPGTLPYTGELFF. The CDR3 DNA sequence: TGTGCCAGCAGTCCCGGGACTTTACCCTACACCGGGGAGCTGTTTTTT.

This clonotype has ten or more counts. The chain employs TRBV5-1 and TRBJ2-1; 9 bases agree with TRBD1. Per germline, CDR1 SGHRS and CDR2 YFSETQ. The CDR3 is 14 residues long. Trimming cost V 1 base and J 5 bases; bases outside gene matches: 1. CDR3 DNA sequence: TGCGCCAGCAGCTTGTGGACAGGGGACAATGAGCAGTTCTTC. As protein: CASSLWTGDNEQFF.